This T cell receptor (beta chain) was documented in a study of blood T cell repertoires in COVID-19. Per the original data handling: Amplifying reference gene primers gave estimates of nucleated cell counts. Libraries were prepared by immunoSEQ multiplex PCR; TCRdb keeps only in-frame clonotypes and omits some of them. V, J and clone size are those of that table, while D and trimming were read from the DNA. The sample contains approximately 220,000 clones, approximately 83% of which appear only once. Sample: peripheral blood. The source of this sequence is a woman aged 40-49 years with active or convalescent COVID-19.

The CDR3 reads CASGGRSLNTGELFF. CDR3 DNA: TGTGCCAGCGGTGGGAGGAGCCTTAACACCGGGGAGCTGTTTTTT. This sequence joins TRBV15 and TRBJ2-2; TRBD2 is a possible D gene (6 bases). The CDR3 totals 15 residues. The germline gives CDR1 LNHNV, CDR2 YYDKDF (reference sequence). The ends were cut back, 10 bases at V and 2 bases at J, with 17 bases in the middle.